The 17 T cell receptor beta chains presented below share a single source sample, sequenced in a study of blood T cell repertoires in COVID-19. Generated by immunoSEQ multiplex PCR, the TCRdb table keeps only in-frame clones and is missing some. The top ten hold about a tenth of the sample, which has about 120,000 clones, about 87% seen once. The sequenced sample was peripheral blood. These receptors were obtained from a man aged 50-60 years with acute or convalescent COVID-19.

This clone was seen a handful of times. This chain joins TRBV7-2 and TRBJ2-7; D is possibly TRBD1 (6 bases). Deletions cut 3 bases from V and 0 bases from J, with 9 bases between. The CDR3 loop spans 14 amino acids. The V gene's germline CDR1 is SGHTA and CDR2 FQGNSA. The CDR3 nucleotides read TGTGCCAGCAGCTTTGACAGGAGCTCCTACGAGCAGTACTTC. Translating it yields CASSFDRSSYEQYF.

The chain carries TRBV5-1 and TRBJ1-2; TRBD1 is a possible D gene (6 bases). Trimming took off 7 bases at V and 5 bases at J, with 21 bases between the two ends. The germline gives CDR1 SGHRS, CDR2 YFSETQ. The CDR3 runs 15 residues. The CDR3, as DNA: TGCGCCAGCCGGGACCCAACAGGGCTCGTTTATGGCTACACCTTC. Its protein product is CASRDPTGLVYGYTF.

J is TRBJ1-2 and V is TRBV7-8; possibly TRBD1 for D (5 bases). Looked up from germline, CDR1 is SGHVS and CDR2 is FQNEAQ. With 5 bases removed from V and 0 bases from J, the gap between germline ends came to 13 bases. This CDR3 is 15 amino acids long. As DNA, the CDR3 is TGTGCCAGCAGCCCAACGGGGGGAGCTAACTATGGCTACACCTTC. The encoded protein is CASSPTGGANYGYTF. Filled out from reference TRBV7-8 and TRBJ1-2, the complete variable domain reads GAGVSQSPRYKVAKRGQDVALRCDPISGHVSLFWYQQALGQGPEFLTYFQNEAQLDKSGLPSDRFFAERPEGSVSTLKIQRTQQEDSAVYLCASSPTGGANYGYTFGSGTRLTVV.

The chain combines TRBV19 with TRBJ1-5, with 7 bases matching TRBD1. Unmatched junction bases numbered 6, after V lost 1 base and J lost 3 bases. Germline loops: CDR1 LNHDA, CDR2 SQIVND (reference sequence). CDR3 length: 16 residues. Here the CDR3 reads CASSIGQGVTNQPQHF. For the CDR3, the DNA is TGTGCCAGTAGTATAGGCCAGGGGGTTACCAATCAGCCCCAGCATTTT.

The chain carries TRBV19 and TRBJ1-5, with TRBD1 identical over 7 bases. The length of the CDR3 is 12 residues. CDR1 and CDR2 from the germline V gene are LNHDA and SQIVND (reference sequence). Germline trimming cut 10 bases from V and 5 bases from J; bases unmatched to any gene: 5. CDR3 bases: TGTGCCACCAAGCAGGGGGATCAGCCCCAGCATTTT. It encodes CATKQGDQPQHF.

This chain links TRBV28 with TRBJ1-1; 8 positions agree with TRBD1. The ends lost 6 bases at V and 6 bases at J; junction bases unmatched: 9. Germline V gives CDR1 MDHEN, CDR2 SYDVKM. The CDR3 is 14 residues long. The CDR3 nucleotides are TGTGCCAGCAGGGCGGGACAGGCTGTGGCTGAAGCTTTCTTT. As protein: CASRAGQAVAEAFF.

The CDR3 region has the DNA TGTGCCAGCTCACCTGAACAGGCAACCTACGAGCAGTACTTC. Protein sequence: CASSPEQATYEQYF. The chain couples TRBV18 to TRBJ2-7, with TRBD1 as a possible D gene (5 bases). From germline, CDR1 is KGHSH and CDR2 LQKENI. The CDR3 is made up of 14 amino acids. V lost 3 bases, J lost 2 bases, and 11 bases lay in between. The complete variable domain, with remaining parts taken from reference TRBV18 and TRBJ2-7, reads NAGVMQNPRHLVRRRGQEARLRCSPMKGHSHVYWYRQLPEEGLKFMVYLQKENIIDESGMPKERFSAEFPKEGPSILRIQQVVRGDSAAYFCASSPEQATYEQYFGPGTRLTVT.

The CDR3 loop is CATSEGKSYGYTF. The DNA of the CDR3 is TGTGCCACCTCGGAGGGAAAGTCTTATGGCTACACCTTC. The chain uses TRBV15 and TRBJ1-2; no firm D call. Trimming took off 8 bases at V and 5 bases at J, with 15 bases between the two ends. CDR3 length: 13 amino acids. Germline CDR1 and CDR2: LNHNV and YYDKDF (reference sequence).

The chain's CDR3 is CASSLVGGTGELFF. The CDR3 coding sequence is TGCGCCAGCAGCTTGGTTGGAGGGACCGGGGAGCTGTTTTTT. The chain links TRBV5-1 to TRBJ2-2; D is perhaps TRBD2 (6 bases). The germline V and J ends were trimmed by 0 bases and 5 bases, with 8 bases remaining between them. The germline V gene has CDR1 SGHRS and CDR2 YFSETQ. The CDR3 length is 14 residues.

This clone was found once. V and J are TRBV7-2 and TRBJ1-2, with D possibly being TRBD1 (5 bases). CDR3 length: 15 amino acids. From germline, CDR1 is SGHTA and CDR2 FQGNSA. Trimming removed 5 bases at V and 0 bases at J, with 13 bases between. The DNA of the CDR3 is TGTGCCAGCAGCCGCGGAGGGACCACTAACTATGGCTACACCTTC. It codes for CASSRGGTTNYGYTF.

The count of this clone is one. This chain connects TRBV5-1 to TRBJ2-1; the D gene is possibly TRBD2 (6 bases). Per germline, CDR1 SGHRS and CDR2 YFSETQ. Trimming removed 2 bases from V and 0 bases from J, with 15 bases in between. The CDR3 consists of 17 residues. In DNA form, the CDR3 reads TGCGCCAGCAGCTTTCTCCCAATGACTAGCTCCTACAATGAGCAGTTCTTC. Its translation: CASSFLPMTSSYNEQFF. The whole variable domain, remainder taken from reference TRBV5-1 and TRBJ2-1, is KAGVTQTPRYLIKTRGQQVTLSCSPISGHRSVSWYQQTPGQGLQFLFEYFSETQRNKGNFPGRFSGRQFSNSRSEMNVSTLELGDSALYLCASSFLPMTSSYNEQFFGPGTRLTVL.

This sequence joins TRBV6-1 and TRBJ1-2; the D gene is possibly TRBD1 (6 bases). The CDR3 is 15 amino acids. The germline gives CDR1 MNHNS, CDR2 SASEGT. The V end was cut by 1 base, the J end by 7 bases, with 16 bases between. CDR3 in DNA: TGTGCCAGCAGTGAAGAGGGGGGGCTCGCAATTGGCTACACCTTC. Amino acid sequence: CASSEEGGLAIGYTF.

The V call is TRBV10-1, the J call TRBJ2-3, with D possibly TRBD2 on 6 matching bases. CDR1 WNHNN and CDR2 SYGVQD come from the germline V gene (reference sequence). The CDR3 covers 17 residues. The V and J ends lost 0 bases and 2 bases respectively, with 15 bases between them. This CDR3 reads CASSESIPKDYTDTQYF. CDR3 sequence (DNA): TGCGCCAGCAGTGAGTCAATACCAAAGGACTACACAGATACGCAGTATTTT.

This chain uses TRBV28 with TRBJ1-5; maybe TRBD1 (5 bases). The CDR3 runs 14 residues. Trimming left V 3 bases short and J 5 bases short, with 11 bases between. Germline loops: CDR1 MDHEN, CDR2 SYDVKM. Here the CDR3 DNA reads TGTGCCAGCAGTTTTGCGGGGGTAGATCAGCCCCAGCATTTT. Translation: CASSFAGVDQPQHF.

This chain connects TRBV7-9 to TRBJ1-2, with D possibly TRBD1 on 5 matching bases. Trimming shortened V by 5 bases and J by 8 bases, and 15 bases separated the two germline ends. The CDR3 spans 13 residues. Germline lookup yields CDR1 SEHNR and CDR2 FQNEAQ (reference sequence). The CDR3 loop is CASSTWGDWGYTF. As DNA, the CDR3 is TGTGCCAGCAGCACATGGGGGGACTGGGGCTACACCTTC.

The chain is built from TRBV5-1 and TRBJ2-7; 10 nucleotides agree with TRBD1. V shed 7 bases, J shed 4 bases, and the junction held 11 bases outside the gene matches. CDR1 is SGHRS and CDR2 is YFSETQ in the germline V gene. The length of the CDR3 is 15 residues. The CDR3 DNA reads TGCGCCAGCTATTACTCAATGGGACAGGGGTACGAGCAGTACTTC. This codes for CASYYSMGQGYEQYF.

The chain combines TRBV14 with TRBJ1-4; D unresolved. CDR3 length: 14 residues. The V end was cut by 3 bases, the J end by 4 bases, with 9 bases between. Germline CDR1 reads SGHDN; CDR2 reads FVKESK. CDR3 DNA: TGTGCCAGCAGCCAGGCTCGGGTTAATGAAAAACTGTTTTTT. Translated: CASSQARVNEKLFF. Filled out from reference TRBV14 and TRBJ1-4, the complete variable domain reads EAGVTQFPSHSVIEKGQTVTLRCDPISGHDNLYWYRRVMGKEIKFLLHFVKESKQDESGMPNNRFLAERTGGTYSTLKVQPAELEDSGVYFCASSQARVNEKLFFGSGTQLSVL.